Listed below are T cell receptor beta chains from one sample, sequenced in a study of cytomegalovirus exposure and HLA in healthy donors. The repertoire was sequenced with immunoSEQ multiplex PCR; TCRdb's copy has only in-frame clones and lacks some. The data hold 150,000 to 200,000 clones, with roughly four fifths observed a single time. Sequenced material: PBMCs. The receptor set was obtained from a man aged 18 to 30 in good health and CMV-seronegative. The CDR3 runs from the conserved cysteine through the conserved F or W. D genes are given only for firm matches. Clone size is given for some rows only: seen once, a few or many times, or a class if the clone is expanded.

size,J,D,V,CDR3,DNA
-,TRBJ1-1,-,TRBV27,CASSLAENTEAFF,TGTGCCAGCAGTTTAGCAGAGAACACTGAAGCTTTCTTT
-,TRBJ1-1,TRBD1,TRBV28,CASSLLDRGEAFF,TGTGCCAGCAGTTTACTAGACAGGGGTGAAGCTTTCTTT
-,TRBJ2-2,TRBD2,TRBV4-2,CASKAGGPMTGELFF,TGTGCCAGCAAGGCGGGAGGGCCGATGACCGGGGAGCTGTTTTTT
-,TRBJ2-5,-,TRBV5-8,CASSPKTGATGQETQYF,TGTGCCAGCAGCCCGAAGACAGGAGCAACAGGACAAGAGACCCAGTACTTC
-,TRBJ2-3,TRBD2,TRBV11-3,CASSDAGGQADTQYF,TGTGCCAGCAGTGATGCGGGGGGGCAGGCAGATACGCAGTATTTT
-,TRBJ2-5,TRBD2,TRBV27,CASSRQGGRETQYF,TGTGCCAGCAGTAGGCAGGGCGGGAGGGAGACCCAGTACTTC
-,TRBJ2-7,-,TRBV6-1,CAGGKASSYEQYF,TGTGCCGGGGGCAAGGCGAGCTCCTACGAGCAGTACTTC
-,TRBJ2-1,-,TRBV4-1,CASSQGSRRGSYNEQFF,TGCGCCAGCAGCCAAGGCAGCAGGAGGGGTTCCTACAATGAGCAGTTCTTC
-,TRBJ1-3,-,TRBV6-9,CASSYWAGDGGNTIYF,TGTGCCAGCAGTTATTGGGCGGGGGACGGTGGAAACACCATATATTTT
-,TRBJ2-7,-,TRBV14,CASSRGWNEQYF,TGTGCCAGCAGCCGCGGGTGGAACGAGCAGTACTTC
-,TRBJ2-6,TRBD1,TRBV27,CASSKPDRVGANVLTF,TGTGCCAGCAGCAAACCAGACAGGGTTGGGGCCAACGTCCTGACTTTC
once,TRBJ2-7,TRBD1,TRBV27,CASSGPRGPPYEQYF,TGTGCCAGCAGTGGACCGAGGGGGCCCCCCTACGAGCAGTACTTC
-,TRBJ1-1,TRBD1,TRBV2,CASREKRPGTGFGMNTEAFF,TGTGCCAGCAGGGAAAAACGTCCCGGGACAGGGTTTGGGATGAACACTGAAGCTTTCTTT
-,TRBJ2-7,-,TRBV28,CAIRRTGNEQYF,TGTGCCATCCGGAGGACGGGGAACGAGCAGTACTTC
once,TRBJ1-2,-,TRBV19,CASSLNEPGVGNYGYTF,TGTGCCAGTAGCCTCAACGAGCCAGGGGTTGGTAACTATGGCTACACCTTC
once,TRBJ1-1,-,TRBV6-5,CASSPQGMNTEAFF,TGTGCCAGCAGTCCCCAGGGCATGAACACTGAAGCTTTCTTT
-,TRBJ1-1,TRBD1,TRBV19,CASSIGGGVTEAFF,TGTGCCAGTAGTATAGGAGGGGGCGTCACTGAAGCTTTCTTT
-,TRBJ1-5,-,TRBV14,CASSQDLDQPQHF,TGTGCCAGCAGCCAAGACCTCGATCAGCCCCAGCATTTT
-,TRBJ2-1,-,TRBV30,CAWSVQTGVGDEQFF,TGTGCCTGGAGTGTACAAACGGGAGTAGGGGATGAGCAGTTCTTC
-,TRBJ1-1,-,TRBV19,CASSIRGGGTEAFF,TGTGCCAGTAGTATAAGGGGTGGTGGCACTGAAGCTTTCTTT
-,TRBJ2-1,TRBD2,TRBV6-5,CASSFLLAGGGSEQFF,TGTGCCAGCAGTTTCCTTCTAGCGGGGGGGGGTAGTGAGCAGTTCTTC
-,TRBJ2-7,TRBD2,TRBV9,CASSEGLAGGYEQYF,TGTGCCAGCAGCGAGGGGCTAGCGGGGGGCTACGAGCAGTACTTC
few,TRBJ1-1,TRBD1,TRBV19,CASSILPPGQGHTEAFF,TGTGCCAGTAGTATTCTGCCCCCGGGACAGGGTCACACTGAAGCTTTCTTT
-,TRBJ2-3,-,TRBV6-6,CASSHNRGGADTQYF,TGTGCCAGCAGTCATAACAGGGGAGGTGCAGATACGCAGTATTTT
-,TRBJ2-7,-,TRBV7-3,CASSLMGSYEQYF,TGTGCCAGCAGCTTAATGGGGAGCTACGAGCAGTACTTC
-,TRBJ2-3,TRBD2,TRBV28,CASSLLLAGERDTQYF,TGTGCCAGCAGTTTATTACTAGCGGGAGAAAGAGATACGCAGTATTTT
-,TRBJ2-1,-,TRBV7-9,CASSPEARNPSYNEQFF,TGTGCCAGCAGCCCCGAGGCAAGGAACCCCTCCTACAATGAGCAGTTCTTC
-,TRBJ1-2,TRBD1,TRBV6-1,CASTTRQGGYTF,TGTGCCAGCACTACCCGACAGGGTGGCTACACCTTC
-,TRBJ2-1,TRBD2,TRBV30,CASRAGVTYNEQFF,TGTGCCTCACGGGCGGGAGTGACCTACAATGAGCAGTTCTTC
-,TRBJ2-5,-,TRBV5-1,CASSLGQGSSRVQTQYF,TGCGCCAGCAGCTTGGGGCAAGGATCCTCACGGGTTCAGACCCAGTACTTC
-,TRBJ2-5,-,TRBV5-6,CASSLSGTGETQYF,TGTGCCAGCAGCTTGTCTGGGACTGGTGAGACCCAGTACTTC
-,TRBJ1-3,TRBD1,TRBV5-1,CASSPTGSGNTIYF,TGCGCCAGCAGCCCGACAGGGTCTGGAAACACCATATATTTT
-,TRBJ2-7,-,TRBV5-1,CASSLTQGRAYEQYF,TGCGCCAGCAGCTTAACCCAGGGGAGGGCATACGAGCAGTACTTC
-,TRBJ2-7,-,TRBV10-3,CAIRLGGGIDEQYF,TGTGCCATCAGGTTGGGAGGGGGTATAGACGAGCAGTACTTC
-,TRBJ2-3,-,TRBV16,CASSQGPGHQAQYF,TGTGCCAGCAGCCAAGGTCCCGGACATCAAGCGCAGTATTTT
-,TRBJ2-1,-,TRBV6-5,CASTPPGLNEQFF,TGTGCCAGCACCCCCCCAGGGCTGAATGAGCAGTTCTTC
-,TRBJ1-5,TRBD1,TRBV28,CASTDRKKNLTSNQPQHF,TGTGCCAGCACGGACAGGAAGAAAAATCTGACTAGCAATCAGCCCCAGCATTTT
-,TRBJ1-6,-,TRBV6-5,CASSYDGGISPLHF,TGTGCCAGCAGTTACGACGGAGGTATTTCACCCCTCCACTTT
-,TRBJ1-2,TRBD1,TRBV19,CATATGGYYGYTF,TGTGCCACCGCGACAGGGGGCTACTATGGCTACACCTTC
-,TRBJ1-1,-,TRBV7-9,CASSRVDTEAFF,TGTGCCAGCTCGAGGGTGGACACTGAAGCTTTCTTT
-,TRBJ2-1,TRBD1,TRBV6-5,CASRDRPSSYNEQFF,TGTGCCAGCCGGGACAGGCCCAGCTCCTACAATGAGCAGTTCTTC
many,TRBJ1-3,-,TRBV14,CASSPLGPPTGNTIYF,TGTGCCAGCAGCCCTCTGGGCCCACCAACGGGAAACACCATATATTTT
-,TRBJ2-7,-,TRBV14,CASSDWGRPYEQYF,TGTGCCAGCAGCGATTGGGGGAGGCCCTACGAGCAGTACTTC
-,TRBJ2-7,-,TRBV20-1,CSARGPGSQYF,TGCAGTGCTAGAGGACCAGGCTCACAGTACTTC
-,TRBJ2-7,TRBD1,TRBV29-1,CSVEGDRSPYEQYF,TGCAGCGTTGAAGGGGACAGGAGTCCCTACGAGCAGTACTTC
few,TRBJ2-1,TRBD2,TRBV2,CASSEAGTSVIF,TGTGCCAGCAGTGAAGCCGGGACTAGCGTAATCTTC
-,TRBJ1-3,-,TRBV4-1,CASSQTPQGFDDTIYF,TGCGCCAGCAGCCAGACCCCTCAGGGGTTTGACGACACCATATATTTT
-,TRBJ2-3,TRBD1,TRBV9,CASSPTTGGVPDTQYF,TGTGCCAGCAGCCCGACCACAGGGGGTGTACCAGATACGCAGTATTTT
few,TRBJ1-1,-,TRBV14,CASSQAGRGPATEAFF,TGTGCCAGCAGCCAAGCGGGTCGGGGTCCGGCCACTGAAGCTTTCTTT
-,TRBJ2-5,TRBD2,TRBV19,CASSPGGEGVRETQYF,TGTGCCAGTAGTCCGGGGGGGGAGGGCGTTCGAGAGACCCAGTACTTC
few,TRBJ1-1,TRBD1,TRBV6-5,CASGRGTGVTEAFF,TGTGCCTCGGGGAGGGGGACAGGGGTCACTGAAGCTTTCTTT
few,TRBJ2-3,TRBD2,TRBV7-6,CASSLGVAGGSTDTQYF,TGTGCCAGCAGCTTAGGAGTTGCGGGGGGAAGCACAGATACGCAGTATTTT
-,TRBJ2-1,-,TRBV28,CASSFSNEQFF,TGTGCCAGCAGTTTCAGTAATGAGCAGTTCTTC
-,TRBJ2-3,TRBD2,TRBV27,CASSPLAGVSTDTQYF,TGTGCCAGCAGTCCACTAGCGGGGGTTAGCACAGATACGCAGTATTTT
-,TRBJ1-6,TRBD1,TRBV7-8,CASSQGQGANSPLHF,TGTGCCAGCAGCCAGGGACAGGGAGCTAATTCACCCCTCCACTTT
few,TRBJ2-1,TRBD2,TRBV5-1,CASSSEISGRMYNEQFF,TGCGCCAGCAGCTCAGAAATTAGCGGGAGAATGTACAATGAGCAGTTCTTC
few,TRBJ2-3,TRBD2,TRBV28,CASSLWTSGSTDTQYF,TGTGCCAGCAGTCTATGGACTAGCGGGAGTACAGATACGCAGTATTTT
-,TRBJ1-6,TRBD1,TRBV19,CASSDPGQGGSPLHF,TGTGCCAGTAGTGATCCGGGACAGGGGGGTTCACCCCTCCACTTT